The rows below give T cell receptor beta chains drawn from one sample of a study of cytomegalovirus exposure and HLA in healthy donors. Sequencing used immunoSEQ multiplex PCR; TCRdb keeps in-frame clones, though not all of them. Of about 150,000 clones in the sample, under 80% were seen once. Sample: PBMCs. These receptor sequences come from a man younger than 35 in good health and CMV-seropositive. Each CDR3 is given without its conserved first and last residue. D genes are given only for firm matches. Some rows have no size entry. The others give once, few or many, or a class for an expanded clone.

-	TRBJ2-7	TRBV4-2	TRBD1	ASSQVGQGVELSEQY
-	TRBJ1-2	TRBV2	-	ASSGGRGGGYGYT
-	TRBJ2-7	TRBV6-1	TRBD2	ASSEAGGPYEQY
-	TRBJ2-1	TRBV27	-	ASSTYRRGGYNEQF
-	TRBJ2-7	TRBV18	TRBD2	ASSRPSGKYEQY
-	TRBJ2-2	TRBV6-5	TRBD2	ASSYRAGGTTGELF
-	TRBJ1-3	TRBV18	-	ASSKAGVLSSGNTIY
-	TRBJ2-2	TRBV12-5	TRBD1	ASGLGQGAIRSGELF
-	TRBJ2-7	TRBV28	TRBD2	ASSLPTRTSGRYEQY
-	TRBJ1-4	TRBV6-6	-	ASSTSNEKLF
-	TRBJ2-5	TRBV5-4	-	ASSFSPGQETQY
few	TRBJ2-3	TRBV7-9	-	ASSFHLQDTQY
-	TRBJ2-3	TRBV5-8	-	ASSLAYTQY
-	TRBJ2-2	TRBV28	-	ASSFVNTGELF
-	TRBJ1-2	TRBV29-1	-	SVETPGYGYT